This TCR beta chain was observed in a study of blood T cell repertoires in COVID-19. As for the study in general: Acute and convalescent COVID-19 samples came from the United States, Italy and Spain. Nucleic acid was either cDNA or gDNA, and it came from T cells, B-cell-depleted T cells, or PBMCs.

The assay was immunoSEQ multiplex PCR, and TCRdb's table has in-frame clones only and misses some. The sample comprises 200,000 or so clones, about 91% of which are singletons, and about 2.5% rests with the top ten. Cohort allocation depended upon clinical history that participants reported. The TCR comes from a woman in her thirties or forties with acute COVID-19. Material for sequencing was PBMCs or T cells enriched from blood (not recorded which).

The CDR3 nucleotides read TGTGCCAGCTCCCCGACAGATACGCAGTATTTT. This gives the protein CASSPTDTQYF. The V and J genes are TRBV18 and TRBJ2-3; no clear D gene. Trimming cost V 6 bases and J 3 bases, with 4 bases left between them. This CDR3 region has 11 residues. The germline gives CDR1 KGHSH, CDR2 LQKENI.